Below are 30 T cell receptor beta chains sequenced from a single sample in a study of blood T cell repertoires in COVID-19. Using immunoSEQ multiplex PCR, the repertoire was profiled, and TCRdb retains in-frame clones only, with some absent. The data hold just over 95,000 clones, with 90% observed a single time. Sequenced input: peripheral blood. The receptors come from a man aged 60 to 75 with acute or convalescent COVID-19.

V usage is TRBV18 and J usage is TRBJ2-5, with D unclear. This CDR3 has 13 residues. V was trimmed by 3 bases and J by 1 base, leaving 6 bases between them. The germline gives CDR1 KGHSH, CDR2 LQKENI. The CDR3 here is CASSPSAQETQYF. Written as DNA, the CDR3 is TGTGCCAGCTCACCGAGCGCCCAAGAGACCCAGTACTTC.

The chain has TRBV28 and TRBJ2-7, with 8 nucleotides matching TRBD1. Trimming took 5 bases from V and 1 from J; bases not matched to a gene: 7. CDR1 is MDHEN, CDR2 SYDVKM, per germline. This CDR3 comprises 15 residues. The CDR3 nucleotides read TGTGCCAGCAGTCCAGGGGGCATCGGGTCCTACGAGCAGTACGTC. It translates to CASSPGGIGSYEQYV.

The V and J genes are TRBV19 and TRBJ1-2, with 8 bases that match TRBD1. Trimming at V came to 3 bases and at J to 2 bases, leaving 2 bases not matched to a gene. CDR3 size: 14 residues. Per the germline V gene, CDR1 is LNHDA and CDR2 is SQIVND (reference sequence). CDR3 loop: CASSMGTGNYGYTF. CDR3 sequence (DNA): TGTGCCAGTAGTATGGGGACAGGAAACTATGGCTACACCTTC.

The chain couples TRBV30 to TRBJ1-5; 8 bases map to TRBD1. The length of the CDR3 is 14 residues. V lost 2 bases and J lost 10; bases outside the gene matches: 10. Germline lookup yields CDR1 GTSNPN and CDR2 SVGIG (reference sequence). The chain's CDR3 is CAWSQGDRKGPQHF. CDR3 coding DNA: TGTGCCTGGAGTCAAGGGGACAGGAAGGGACCCCAGCATTTT.

The chain couples TRBV10-3 to TRBJ1-2; D is perhaps TRBD1 (6 bases). CDR3 size: 14 residues. Deletions cut 6 bases from V and 6 bases from J, with 17 bases between. The germline V gene encodes CDR1 ENHRY and CDR2 SYGVKD. CDR3 loop: CAIRNSQGGDGYTF. Written as DNA, the CDR3 is TGTGCCATCAGGAACTCACAGGGTGGGGATGGCTACACCTTC.

This chain uses TRBV10-3 with TRBJ1-6; 10 nucleotides line up with TRBD1. The CDR3 runs 13 residues. J gave up 10 bases and V 6 bases, and 3 bases lay outside the gene matches. Germline V gives CDR1 ENHRY, CDR2 SYGVKD. CDR3 sequence: CAIRDRGDSPLHF. DNA for the CDR3: TGTGCCATCAGGGACAGGGGGGACTCACCCCTCCACTTT.

This chain connects TRBV18 to TRBJ1-1; tentative D call: TRBD1 (6 bases). Germline V gene data show CDR1 as KGHSH and CDR2 as LQKENI. This CDR3 comprises 16 residues. Between the trimmed V and J ends, which lost 3 bases and 0 bases, there was a span of 14 bases. CDR3 loop: CASSPRGGRMNTEAFF. The CDR3, as DNA: TGTGCCAGCTCACCTAGGGGGGGGCGGATGAACACTGAAGCTTTCTTT.

The V call is TRBV6-5, the J call TRBJ1-5, with D perhaps TRBD1 (6 bases). The germline V gene encodes CDR1 MNHEY and CDR2 SVGAGI. The length of the CDR3 is 15 residues. V lost 6 bases to trimming and J lost 0 bases, with 12 bases between them. In DNA, the CDR3 is TGTGCCAGCAGGGACGGACAGCATAGCAATCAGCCCCAGCATTTT. This encodes CASRDGQHSNQPQHF.

The chain employs TRBV7-8 and TRBJ2-7; tentative D call: TRBD2 (6 bases). Germline CDR1 and CDR2: SGHVS and FQNEAQ. This CDR3 is 13 amino acids long. V lost 7 bases to trimming and J lost 1 base, with 11 bases between them. CDR3 residues: CASIEGGSYEQYF. The CDR3 nucleotides are TGTGCCAGCATAGAAGGAGGGTCCTACGAGCAGTACTTC. Based on the CDR3 plus reference TRBV7-8 and TRBJ2-7, the full variable domain is GAGVSQSPRYKVAKRGQDVALRCDPISGHVSLFWYQQALGQGPEFLTYFQNEAQLDKSGLPSDRFFAERPEGSVSTLKIQRTQQEDSAVYLCASIEGGSYEQYFGPGTRLTVT.

The chain has TRBV3-1 (or the pseudogene TRBV3-2) and TRBJ1-2; 10 bases map to TRBD1. Trimming at V came to 4 bases and at J to 14 bases, leaving 10 bases not matched to a gene. Germline CDR1 reads LGHDT; CDR2 reads YNNKEL (reference sequence). This CDR3 region has 13 residues. As DNA, the CDR3 is TGTGCCAGCAGCCTCCCCGGGACAGGGGCAGGGACCTTC. Residues: CASSLPGTGAGTF.

DNA for the CDR3: TGTGCCCAAAAACAGGGGACTACTGAAGCTTTCTTT. Encoded protein: CAQKQGTTEAFF. The chain links TRBV30 to TRBJ1-1; 7 bases are a match to TRBD1. There are 12 residues in the CDR3. V gave up 8 bases and J gave up 5 bases; unmatched junction bases: 8. CDR1 and CDR2 from the germline V gene are GTSNPN and SVGIG (reference sequence).

The J gene is TRBJ1-2, the V gene TRBV11-2, with D possibly TRBD1 on 6 matching bases. Trimming left V 0 bases short and J 4 bases short, with 6 bases between. In germline, CDR1 is SGHAT, CDR2 FQNNGV. The CDR3 is made up of 13 amino acids. CDR3 region: CASSLEGGYGYTF. CDR3 DNA sequence: TGTGCCAGCAGCTTAGAAGGGGGCTATGGCTACACCTTC.

V usage is TRBV9 and J usage is TRBJ2-1; a possible D gene is TRBD1 (6 bases). The CDR3 has 16 residues. In germline, CDR1 is SGDLS, CDR2 YYNGEE. V lost 3 bases and J lost 7, with 20 bases in between. CDR3 bases: TGTGCCAGCAGCGCCCTGACAGGCTCTTGGATGAATGAGCAGTTCTTC. The encoded protein is CASSALTGSWMNEQFF.

This chain joins TRBV6-5 and TRBJ1-3; D is uncertain. Germline CDR1 is MNHEY and CDR2 is SVGAGI. The V gene lost 6 bases and the J gene lost 0 bases, with 3 bases spanning the gap. CDR3 length equals 12 residues. The CDR3 sequence: CASRSSGNTIYF. CDR3 DNA sequence: TGTGCCAGCAGGAGCTCTGGAAACACCATATATTTT.

The chain links TRBV15 to TRBJ1-1; maybe TRBD1 (6 bases). Per the germline V gene, CDR1 is LNHNV and CDR2 is YYDKDF (reference sequence). V lost 4 bases to trimming and J lost 0 bases, with 12 bases between them. CDR3 size: 15 residues. The CDR3 DNA sequence: TGTGCCACCAGCAACAGGGTAGGGGTGAACACTGAAGCTTTCTTT. It is translated as CATSNRVGVNTEAFF. Together with reference TRBV15 and TRBJ1-1, the CDR3 gives the full variable domain: DAMVIQNPRYQVTQFGKPVTLSCSQTLNHNVMYWYQQKSSQAPKLLFHYYDKDFNNEADTPDNFQSRRPNTSFCFLDIRSPGLGDTAMYLCATSNRVGVNTEAFFGQGTRLTVV.

This clone was detected a few times. V gene TRBV5-8 combines with J gene TRBJ1-1, with 8 positions matching TRBD1. V lost 2 bases and J lost 8; bases outside the gene matches: 5. CDR3 length equals 13 residues. Germline CDR1 reads SGHTS; CDR2 reads YDEGEE. For the CDR3, the DNA is TGTGCCAGCAGCTTAACAGGGGGGATCGAAGCTTTCTTT. It codes for CASSLTGGIEAFF.

The V call is TRBV5-1, the J call TRBJ1-2; a possible D gene is TRBD1 (5 bases). This CDR3 region has 14 residues. Germline lookup yields CDR1 SGHRS and CDR2 YFSETQ. V shed 4 bases and J shed 1 base, with 11 bases lying between them. The DNA for the CDR3 is TGCGCCAGCAGCCTGACGACAGATAACTATGGCTACACCTTC. It is translated as CASSLTTDNYGYTF. Full variable domain (missing parts from reference TRBV5-1 and TRBJ1-2): KAGVTQTPRYLIKTRGQQVTLSCSPISGHRSVSWYQQTPGQGLQFLFEYFSETQRNKGNFPGRFSGRQFSNSRSEMNVSTLELGDSALYLCASSLTTDNYGYTFGSGTRLTVV.

The chain links TRBV6-1 to TRBJ1-5; TRBD1 aligns across 12 bases. CDR3 length equals 15 residues. With V trimmed by 3 bases and J by 4 bases, 1 base remained unmatched. CDR1 MNHNS and CDR2 SASEGT come from the germline V gene. The CDR3 sequence: CASSEGQGANQPQHF. DNA for the CDR3: TGTGCCAGCAGTGAGGGACAGGGGGCGAATCAGCCCCAGCATTTT.

In nucleotides, the CDR3 is TGTGCCTGGAGTGCTTCTCTAGCGGGGGATCACAATGAGCAGTTCTTC. This encodes CAWSASLAGDHNEQFF. J is TRBJ2-1 and V is TRBV30; 10 positions agree with TRBD2. The germline V gene has CDR1 GTSNPN and CDR2 SVGIG (reference sequence). Unmatched junction bases numbered 8, after V lost 1 base and J lost 5 bases. This CDR3 region has 16 residues.

The chain has TRBV2 and TRBJ1-4; 8 bases match TRBD1. Per germline, CDR1 SNHLY and CDR2 FYNNEI. The CDR3 consists of 16 residues. Germline trimming cut 5 bases from V and 1 base from J; bases unmatched to any gene: 6. The CDR3 reads CASSQDRVGTNEKLFF. The CDR3 DNA reads as TGTGCCAGCAGTCAGGACAGGGTTGGAACTAATGAAAAACTGTTTTTT. Full variable domain (remainder filled in from reference TRBV2 and TRBJ1-4): EPEVTQTPSHQVTQMGQEVILRCVPISNHLYFYWYRQILGQKVEFLVSFYNNEISEKSEIFDDQFSVERPDGSNFTLKIRSTKLEDSAMYFCASSQDRVGTNEKLFFGSGTQLSVL.

V gene TRBV7-2 combines with J gene TRBJ1-3; D is ambiguous. The V and J ends lost 0 bases and 4 bases respectively, with 7 bases between them. The germline V gene encodes CDR1 SGHTA and CDR2 FQGNSA. CDR3 size: 14 residues. Here the CDR3 reads CASSLAWEGNTIYF. The CDR3 DNA reads TGTGCCAGCAGCTTAGCGTGGGAGGGAAACACCATATATTTT.

This clone was seen just once. V gene TRBV7-7 combines with J gene TRBJ1-1; 9 bases match TRBD1. Germline values: CDR1 SSHAT, CDR2 FNYEAQ (reference sequence). The CDR3 is 14 residues long. Trimming at V came to 3 bases and at J to 5 bases, leaving 4 bases not matched to a gene. The CDR3 loop is CASSLDRGKTEAFF. The CDR3 nucleotides read TGTGCCAGCAGCTTGGACAGGGGAAAGACTGAAGCTTTCTTT.

V usage is TRBV29-1 and J usage is TRBJ2-1; 10 bases match TRBD2. CDR3 length: 14 amino acids. Germline V gene data show CDR1 as SQVTM and CDR2 as ANQGSEA. Trimming took 1 base from V and 6 from J; bases not matched to a gene: 3. The CDR3 loop is CSVEGSGGANEQFF. CDR3 DNA: TGCAGCGTTGAAGGCAGCGGGGGGGCCAATGAGCAGTTCTTC.

This chain uses TRBV5-4 with TRBJ1-2; possibly TRBD1 for D (5 bases). The germline V and J ends were trimmed by 0 bases and 4 bases, with 10 bases remaining between them. The CDR3 runs 14 residues. The germline CDR1 and CDR2 sequences are SGHNT and YYREEE (reference sequence). CDR3 sequence: CASSLGKGFYGYTF. The DNA for the CDR3 is TGTGCCAGCAGCTTGGGAAAGGGGTTCTATGGCTACACCTTC.

CDR3 DNA sequence: TGTGCCAGCAGCCCCAGCTCTGGGGCCAACGTCCTGACTTTC. Its translation is CASSPSSGANVLTF. The chain employs TRBV28 and TRBJ2-6; the D is unclear. The CDR3 has 14 residues. Trimming stripped 6 bases from V and 0 bases from J, with 6 bases between. Germline CDR1 is MDHEN and CDR2 is SYDVKM.

The chain recombines TRBV18 with TRBJ2-5; D remains unclear. CDR1 is KGHSH, CDR2 LQKENI, per germline. This CDR3 is built from 15 residues. V was cut by 0 bases and J by 5 bases, with 13 bases left in between. This CDR3 is CASSPPDIFEETQYF. The CDR3 DNA reads TGTGCCAGCTCACCACCTGACATCTTCGAGGAGACCCAGTACTTC.

The J gene is TRBJ1-6, the V gene TRBV7-9; 12 nucleotides match TRBD1. Germline values: CDR1 SEHNR, CDR2 FQNEAQ (reference sequence). The length of the CDR3 is 15 residues. Losses at the gene ends were 7 bases for V and 10 bases for J; bases not matched to a gene: 8. CDR3 DNA: TGTGCCAGCACCACCTGGGACAGGGGGCACTCACCCCTCCACTTT. Translation: CASTTWDRGHSPLHF.

J is TRBJ1-4 and V is TRBV18; 7 bases are shared with TRBD1. Germline lookup yields CDR1 KGHSH and CDR2 LQKENI. This CDR3 region has 13 residues. After removal of 6 bases from V and 7 bases from J, the junction contained 5 bases not matched to a gene. This chain's CDR3 is CASSTGFGEKLFF. Written as DNA, the CDR3 is TGTGCCAGCTCGACAGGGTTCGGTGAAAAACTGTTTTTT.

V gene TRBV27 combines with J gene TRBJ1-2; no reliable D call. The germline V gene encodes CDR1 MNHEY and CDR2 SMNVEV (reference sequence). Trimming removed 0 bases at V and 2 bases at J, with 10 bases between. The CDR3 runs 15 residues. The CDR3 protein is CASSLSRVVNYGYTF. The CDR3 DNA sequence: TGTGCCAGCAGTTTATCGAGAGTCGTCAACTATGGCTACACCTTC.

The chain couples TRBV2 to TRBJ1-5; D unresolved. The CDR3 runs to 12 residues. Germline V gives CDR1 SNHLY, CDR2 FYNNEI. With 8 bases removed from V and 0 bases from J, the gap between germline ends came to 5 bases. The chain's CDR3 is CASRSSNQPQHF. The CDR3 DNA sequence: TGTGCCAGCCGTTCTAGCAATCAGCCCCAGCATTTT. The full variable domain, rest sourced from reference TRBV2 and TRBJ1-5, is EPEVTQTPSHQVTQMGQEVILRCVPISNHLYFYWYRQILGQKVEFLVSFYNNEISEKSEIFDDQFSVERPDGSNFTLKIRSTKLEDSAMYFCASRSSNQPQHFGDGTRLSIL.